This TCR beta chain is from a study of cytomegalovirus exposure and HLA in healthy donors. Trimming took 5 bases from V and 5 from J; bases not matched to a gene: 8. The CDR3 runs to 15 residues. Germline lookup yields CDR1 LNHDA and CDR2 SQIVND (reference sequence). The primer mix had 60 Vbeta and 13 Jbeta primers. Authors' methods: There were about 86 million unique TCR beta chains by a later count, and about 12 million of them were shared. Sequenced by immunoSEQ multiplex PCR; TCRdb stores in-frame clones only, minus some. D and trimming come from the DNA, and the V and J calls and clone size come from that table. Of 85,000 to 130,000 clones listed, more than 60% were seen once; the top ten hold roughly 2.5%. Comments on this clone: Antigen specificity is unknown.

Study-wide results and caveats: Sequencing artifact likely explains a cluster of highly shared sequence variants.

Each donor was nominally healthy when sampled (though unrecorded immune exposures were likely). The rearrangement joins TRBV19 to TRBJ1-4, with 7 nucleotides matching TRBD1. The sequencing sample was made of PBMCs. This TCR was sampled from a man in his forties in good health and CMV-seronegative. The CDR3 reads CASSADRVRNEKLFF. The CDR3, as DNA: TGTGCCAGTAGTGCCGACAGGGTACGAAATGAAAAACTGTTTTTT.